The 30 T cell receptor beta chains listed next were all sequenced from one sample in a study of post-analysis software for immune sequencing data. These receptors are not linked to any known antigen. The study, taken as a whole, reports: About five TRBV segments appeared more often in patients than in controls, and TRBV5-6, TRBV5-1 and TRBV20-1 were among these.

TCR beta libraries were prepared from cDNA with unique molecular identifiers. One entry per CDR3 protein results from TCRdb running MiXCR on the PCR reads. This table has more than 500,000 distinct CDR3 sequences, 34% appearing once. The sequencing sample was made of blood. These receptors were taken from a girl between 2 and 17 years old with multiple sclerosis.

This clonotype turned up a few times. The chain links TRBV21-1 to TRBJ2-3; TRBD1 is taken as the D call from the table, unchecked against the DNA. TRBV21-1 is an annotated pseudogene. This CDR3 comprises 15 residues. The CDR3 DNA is TGTGCCAGCAGCCGTCGAGACCCCGGGTCGGATACGCAGTATTTT. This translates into CASSRRDPGSDTQYF.

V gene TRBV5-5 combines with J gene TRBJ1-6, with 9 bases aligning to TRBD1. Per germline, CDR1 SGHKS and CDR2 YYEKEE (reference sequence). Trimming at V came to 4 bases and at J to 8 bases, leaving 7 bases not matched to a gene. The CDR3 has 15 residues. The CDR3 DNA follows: TGTGCCAGCAGCCCGAGGACAGGGGCGGATTCACCCCTCCACTTT. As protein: CASSPRTGADSPLHF.

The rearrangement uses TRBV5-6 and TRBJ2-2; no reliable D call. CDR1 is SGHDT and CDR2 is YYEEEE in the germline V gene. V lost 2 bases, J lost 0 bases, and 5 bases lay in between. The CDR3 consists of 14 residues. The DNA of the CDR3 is TGTGCCAGCAGCTTTCAACCGAACACCGGGGAGCTGTTTTTT. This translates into CASSFQPNTGELFF.

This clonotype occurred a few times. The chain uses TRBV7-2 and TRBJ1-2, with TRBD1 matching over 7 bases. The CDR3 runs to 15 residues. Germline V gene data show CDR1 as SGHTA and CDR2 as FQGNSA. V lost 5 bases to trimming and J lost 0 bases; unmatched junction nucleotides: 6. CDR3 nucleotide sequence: TGTGCCAGCAGCCTAACAGGGGAAGCTAACTATGGCTACACCTTC. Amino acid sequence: CASSLTGEANYGYTF.

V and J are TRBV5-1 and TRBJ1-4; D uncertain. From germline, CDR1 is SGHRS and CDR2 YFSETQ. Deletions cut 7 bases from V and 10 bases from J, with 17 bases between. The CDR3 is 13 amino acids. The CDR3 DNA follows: TGCGCCAGCCGGGTCGAACGGGAAGGAAAACTGTTTTTT. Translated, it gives CASRVEREGKLFF.

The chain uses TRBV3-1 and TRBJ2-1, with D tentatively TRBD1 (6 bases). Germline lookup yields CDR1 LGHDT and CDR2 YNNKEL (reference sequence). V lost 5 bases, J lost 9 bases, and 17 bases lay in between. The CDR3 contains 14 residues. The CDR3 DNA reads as TGTGCCAGCAGCACCGATTACAGGGAAAGTGAGCAGTTCTTC. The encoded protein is CASSTDYRESEQFF.

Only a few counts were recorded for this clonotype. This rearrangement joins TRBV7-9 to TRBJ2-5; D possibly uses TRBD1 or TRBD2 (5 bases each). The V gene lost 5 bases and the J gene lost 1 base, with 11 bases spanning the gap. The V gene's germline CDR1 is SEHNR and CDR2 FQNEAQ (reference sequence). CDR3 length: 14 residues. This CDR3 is CASSRDVTQETQYF. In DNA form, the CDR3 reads TGTGCCAGCAGCCGGGACGTCACCCAAGAGACCCAGTACTTC.

DNA for the CDR3: TGTGCCAGCAGCCCGGGAGGGGAGAACACTGAAGCTTTCTTT. Amino acids: CASSPGGENTEAFF. The rearrangement links TRBV5-5 to TRBJ1-1; maybe TRBD1 (5 bases). Trimming removed 4 bases at V and 1 base at J, with 11 bases between. This CDR3 has 14 residues. Germline V gene data show CDR1 as SGHKS and CDR2 as YYEKEE (reference sequence). Filled out from reference TRBV5-5 and TRBJ1-1, the complete variable domain reads DAGVTQSPTHLIKTRGQQVTLRCSPISGHKSVSWYQQVLGQGPQFIFQYYEKEERGRGNFPDRFSARQFPNYSSELNVNALLLGDSALYLCASSPGGENTEAFFGQGTRLTVV.

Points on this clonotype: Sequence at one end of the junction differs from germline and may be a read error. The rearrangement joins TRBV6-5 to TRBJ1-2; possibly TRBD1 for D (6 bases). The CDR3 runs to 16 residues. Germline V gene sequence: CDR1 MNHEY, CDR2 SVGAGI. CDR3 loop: CASSITQGIKSYGCTF. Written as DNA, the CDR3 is TGTGCCAGCAGTATCACCCAGGGGATCAAATCTTATGGCTGCACCTTC.

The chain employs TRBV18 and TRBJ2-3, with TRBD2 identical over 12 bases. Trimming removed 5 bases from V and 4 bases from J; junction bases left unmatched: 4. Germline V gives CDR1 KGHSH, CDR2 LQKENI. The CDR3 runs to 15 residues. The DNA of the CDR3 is TGTGCCAGCTCAGGAGGACTAGCGGGGTCAGATACGCAGTATTTT. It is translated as CASSGGLAGSDTQYF. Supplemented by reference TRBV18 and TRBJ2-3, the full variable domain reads NAGVMQNPRHLVRRRGQEARLRCSPMKGHSHVYWYRQLPEEGLKFMVYLQKENIIDESGMPKERFSAEFPKEGPSILRIQQVVRGDSAAYFCASSGGLAGSDTQYFGPGTRLTVL.

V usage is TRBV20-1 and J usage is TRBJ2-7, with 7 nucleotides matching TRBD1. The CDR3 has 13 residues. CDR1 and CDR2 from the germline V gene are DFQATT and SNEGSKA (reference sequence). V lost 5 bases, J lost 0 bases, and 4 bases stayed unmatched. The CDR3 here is CSAGTASSYEQYF. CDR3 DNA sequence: TGCAGTGCTGGGACAGCGAGCTCCTACGAGCAGTACTTC.

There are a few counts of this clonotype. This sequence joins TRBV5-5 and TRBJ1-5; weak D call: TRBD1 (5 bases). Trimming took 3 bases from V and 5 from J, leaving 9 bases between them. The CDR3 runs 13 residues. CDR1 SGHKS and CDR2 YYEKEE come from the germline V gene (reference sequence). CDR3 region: CASSSQGDQPQHF. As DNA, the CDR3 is TGTGCCAGCAGCTCGCAGGGAGATCAGCCCCAGCATTTT.

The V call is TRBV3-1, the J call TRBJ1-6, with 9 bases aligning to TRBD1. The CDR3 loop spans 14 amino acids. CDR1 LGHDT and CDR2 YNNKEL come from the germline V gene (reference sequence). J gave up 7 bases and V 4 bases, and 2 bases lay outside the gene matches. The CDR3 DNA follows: TGTGCCAGCAGCCCTGACAGGGGGAATTCACCCCTCCACTTT. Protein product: CASSPDRGNSPLHF.

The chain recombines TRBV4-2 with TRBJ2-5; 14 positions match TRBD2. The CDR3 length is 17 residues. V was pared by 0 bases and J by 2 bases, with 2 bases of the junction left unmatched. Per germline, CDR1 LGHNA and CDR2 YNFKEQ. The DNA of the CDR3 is TGTGCCAGCAGCCAAGAGGGACTAGCGGGGGAGCAAGAGACCCAGTACTTC. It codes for CASSQEGLAGEQETQYF.

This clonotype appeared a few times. The CDR3 region has the DNA TGTGCCAGCAGCTTAGGACAGGGACGGAATTCACCCCTCCACTTT. This translates into CASSLGQGRNSPLHF. The V and J genes are TRBV7-6 and TRBJ1-6; 7 nucleotides match TRBD1. This CDR3 comprises 15 residues. The J segment lost 7 bases and the V segment lost 1 base, leaving 4 bases of the junction unmatched. Germline lookup yields CDR1 SGHVS and CDR2 FNYEAQ.

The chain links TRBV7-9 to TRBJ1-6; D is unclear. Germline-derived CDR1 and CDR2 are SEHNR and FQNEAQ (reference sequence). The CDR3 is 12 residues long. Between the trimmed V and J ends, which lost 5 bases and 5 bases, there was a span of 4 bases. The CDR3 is CASSRDNSPLHF. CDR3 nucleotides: TGTGCCAGCAGCCGGGATAATTCACCCCTCCACTTT.

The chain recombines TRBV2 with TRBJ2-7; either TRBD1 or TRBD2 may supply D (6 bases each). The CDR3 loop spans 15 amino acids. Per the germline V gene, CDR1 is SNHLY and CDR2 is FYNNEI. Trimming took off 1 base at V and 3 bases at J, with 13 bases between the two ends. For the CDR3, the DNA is TGTGCCAGCAGTGAAGTTCGGGGGCGAAGCTACGAGCAGTACTTC. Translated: CASSEVRGRSYEQYF.

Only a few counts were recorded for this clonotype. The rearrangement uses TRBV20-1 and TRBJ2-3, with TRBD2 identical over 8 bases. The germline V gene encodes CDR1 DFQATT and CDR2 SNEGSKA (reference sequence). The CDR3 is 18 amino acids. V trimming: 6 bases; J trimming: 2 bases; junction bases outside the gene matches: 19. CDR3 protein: CSARTLAGGHPSTDTQYF. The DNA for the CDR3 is TGCAGTGCCCGTACATTGGCGGGGGGCCACCCCTCCACAGATACGCAGTATTTT.

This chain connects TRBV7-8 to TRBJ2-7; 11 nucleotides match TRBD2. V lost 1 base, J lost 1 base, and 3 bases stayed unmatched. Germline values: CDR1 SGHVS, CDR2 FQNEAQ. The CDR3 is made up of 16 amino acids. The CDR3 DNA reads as TGTGCCAGCAGCTTAGATCCTAGCGGGGGGTCCTACGAGCAGTACTTC. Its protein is CASSLDPSGGSYEQYF.

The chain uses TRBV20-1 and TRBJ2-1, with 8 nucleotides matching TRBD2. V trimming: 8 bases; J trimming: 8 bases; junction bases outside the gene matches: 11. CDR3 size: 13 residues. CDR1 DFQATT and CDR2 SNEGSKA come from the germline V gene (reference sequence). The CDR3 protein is CSSKFGGVDEQFF. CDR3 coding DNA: TGCAGTTCAAAATTCGGGGGGGTGGATGAGCAGTTCTTC.

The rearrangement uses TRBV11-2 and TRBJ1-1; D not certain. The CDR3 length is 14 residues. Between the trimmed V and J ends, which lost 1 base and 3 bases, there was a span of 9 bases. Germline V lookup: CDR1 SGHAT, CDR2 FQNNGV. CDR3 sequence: CASSLGAGYTEAFF. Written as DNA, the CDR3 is TGTGCCAGCAGCTTAGGAGCAGGTTACACTGAAGCTTTCTTT.

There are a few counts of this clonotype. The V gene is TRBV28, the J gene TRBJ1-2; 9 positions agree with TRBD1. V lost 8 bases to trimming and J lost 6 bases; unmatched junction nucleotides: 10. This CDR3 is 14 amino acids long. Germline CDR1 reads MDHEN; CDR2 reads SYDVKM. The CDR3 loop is CASSYRGRSNGYTF. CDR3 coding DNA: TGTGCCAGCTCTTACAGGGGGCGGTCTAATGGCTACACCTTC.

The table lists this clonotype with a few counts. The CDR3 region has the DNA TGTGCCACCGCCCAGGCGGTGTTAGTGGGCTATGGCTACACCTTC. It encodes CATAQAVLVGYGYTF. The chain has TRBV6-2 or TRBV6-3 and TRBJ1-2; D is uncertain. There are 15 residues in the CDR3. Looked up from germline, CDR1 is MNHEY and CDR2 is SVGEGT. The ends were cut back, 10 bases at V and 4 bases at J, with 22 bases in the middle.

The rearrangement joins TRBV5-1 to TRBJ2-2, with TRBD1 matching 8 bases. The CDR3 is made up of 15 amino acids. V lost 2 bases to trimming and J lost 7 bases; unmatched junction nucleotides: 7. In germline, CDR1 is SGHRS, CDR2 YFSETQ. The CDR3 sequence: CASSFGTGVIGELFF. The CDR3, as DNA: TGCGCCAGCAGCTTTGGGACAGGAGTAATCGGGGAGCTGTTTTTT.

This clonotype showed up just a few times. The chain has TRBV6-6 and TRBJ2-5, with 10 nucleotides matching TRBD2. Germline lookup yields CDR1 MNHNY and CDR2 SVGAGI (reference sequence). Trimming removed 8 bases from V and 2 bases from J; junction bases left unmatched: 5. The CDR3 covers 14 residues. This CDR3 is CASGGSGGQETQYF. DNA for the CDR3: TGTGCCAGCGGGGGTAGCGGGGGGCAAGAGACCCAGTACTTC.

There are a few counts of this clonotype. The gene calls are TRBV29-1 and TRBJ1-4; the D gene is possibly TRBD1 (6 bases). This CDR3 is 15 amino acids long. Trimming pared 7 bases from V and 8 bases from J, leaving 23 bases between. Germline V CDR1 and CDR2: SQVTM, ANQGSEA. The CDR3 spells CSANHGGGAREKLFF. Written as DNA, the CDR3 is TGCAGCGCCAACCACGGCGGGGGCGCAAGGGAAAAACTGTTTTTT.

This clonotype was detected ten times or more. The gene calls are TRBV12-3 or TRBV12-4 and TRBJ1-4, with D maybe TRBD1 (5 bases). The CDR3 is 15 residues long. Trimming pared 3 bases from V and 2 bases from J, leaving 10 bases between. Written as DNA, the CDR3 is TGTGCCAGCAGTTTGGCCGGGGCCACTAATGAAAAACTGTTTTTT. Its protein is CASSLAGATNEKLFF.

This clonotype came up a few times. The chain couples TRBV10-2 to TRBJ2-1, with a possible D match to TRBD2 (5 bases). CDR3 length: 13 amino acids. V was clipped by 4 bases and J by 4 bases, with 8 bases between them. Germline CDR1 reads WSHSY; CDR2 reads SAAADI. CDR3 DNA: TGCGCCAGCAGTGTTGGGAGTTACAATGAGCAGTTCTTC. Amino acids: CASSVGSYNEQFF.

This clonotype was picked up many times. CDR3 bases: TGTGCCAGCAGCTTCCAGGGAGGTGGAGCTTTCTTT. Its translation: CASSFQGGGAFF. The chain employs TRBV5-6 and TRBJ1-1, with D perhaps TRBD1 (5 bases). The V gene lost 2 bases and the J gene lost 10 bases, with 12 bases spanning the gap. The CDR3 totals 12 residues. Looked up from germline, CDR1 is SGHDT and CDR2 is YYEEEE.

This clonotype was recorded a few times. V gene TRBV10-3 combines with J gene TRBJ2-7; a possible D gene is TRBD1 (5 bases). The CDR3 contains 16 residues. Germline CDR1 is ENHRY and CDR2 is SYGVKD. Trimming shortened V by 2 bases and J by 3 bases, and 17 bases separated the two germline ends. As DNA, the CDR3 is TGTGCCATCAGTGAGAGGGGTTTTCAGGCCCACTACGAGCAGTACTTC. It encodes CAISERGFQAHYEQYF.